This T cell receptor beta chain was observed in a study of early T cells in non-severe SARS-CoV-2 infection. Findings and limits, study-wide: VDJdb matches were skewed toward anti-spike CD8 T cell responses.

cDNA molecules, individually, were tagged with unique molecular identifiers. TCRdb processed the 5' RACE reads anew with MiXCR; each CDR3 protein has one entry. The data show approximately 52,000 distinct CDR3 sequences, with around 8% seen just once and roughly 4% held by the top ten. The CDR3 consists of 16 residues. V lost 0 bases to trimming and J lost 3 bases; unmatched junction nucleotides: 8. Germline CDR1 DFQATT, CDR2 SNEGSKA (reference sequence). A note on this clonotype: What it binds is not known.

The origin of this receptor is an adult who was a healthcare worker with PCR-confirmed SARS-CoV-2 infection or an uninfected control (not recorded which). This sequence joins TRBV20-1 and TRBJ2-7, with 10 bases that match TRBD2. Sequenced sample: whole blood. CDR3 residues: CSARDQVAGGFYEQYF. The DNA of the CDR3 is TGCAGTGCTAGAGATCAGGTAGCGGGAGGATTCTACGAGCAGTACTTC.